A selection of T cell receptor beta chains follows, all from one sample in a study of PD-1 blockade in classical Hodgkin lymphoma. Some clones are missing from TCRdb's copy, which holds only in-frame ones; the method was immunoSEQ multiplex PCR. The data show roughly 61,000 clones, with approximately 89% seen just once and about 10% held by the top ten. The sequencing used peripheral blood mononuclear cells (PBMCs), collected before the second cycle of nivolumab. The receptors originated from a human donor with classical Hodgkin lymphoma. Each CDR3 is given with its conserved first and last residue. D genes are given only for firm matches. Clone sizes are given selectively: once, few, many, or a class where the clone is expanded.

abundance	d_gene	j_gene	v_gene	CDR3nt	CDR3aa
.	TRBD2	TRBJ2-7	TRBV5-1	TGCGCCAGCGGCGGGGGTTGGGGGGACCCCTACGAGCAGTACTTC	CASGGGWGDPYEQYF
.	.	TRBJ2-3	TRBV30	TGTGCCTGGAGTGGGGGGGTCAAAGATACGCAGTATTTT	CAWSGGVKDTQYF
.	TRBD1	TRBJ2-5	TRBV11-2	TGTGCCAGCAGCTTAGGACAAGGGGGCCTGGAGACCCAGTACTTC	CASSLGQGGLETQYF
.	.	TRBJ2-3	TRBV6-4	TGTGCCAGCAGTGACGTGGATACCGATACGCAGTATTTT	CASSDVDTDTQYF
few	.	TRBJ2-2	TRBV27	TGTGCCAGCAGTTTATACTCCTCCCGGGAGCTGTTTTTT	CASSLYSSRELFF
few	.	TRBJ2-7	TRBV27	TGTGCCAGCAGTTTGGGGGCCGAAGCCTACGAGCAGTACTTC	CASSLGAEAYEQYF
once	.	TRBJ2-7	TRBV7-8	TGTGCCAGCAGAAGACCAAAAGGGTACGACGGATCCTCCTACGAGCAGTACTTC	CASRRPKGYDGSSYEQYF
.	.	TRBJ1-1	TRBV10-3	TGTGCCATCAGTGAGTCCGCACCCGCGTGGGTTTTCTTT	CAISESAPAWVFF
.	.	TRBJ2-7	TRBV5-4	TGTGCCAGCAGCATGGTCGCGGGAAGAGGGGCCTACGAGCAGTACTTC	CASSMVAGRGAYEQYF
.	.	TRBJ2-5	TRBV20-1	TGCAGTGCTGTTCACGAGACCCAGTACTTC	CSAVHETQYF
few	.	TRBJ2-7	TRBV7-3	TGTGCCAGCAGCCCTCCAGGAGGCGAGCAGTACTTC	CASSPPGGEQYF
.	.	TRBJ1-4	TRBV30	TGTGCCTGGAGCCGAAGGGGAAATAATGAAAAACTGTTTTTT	CAWSRRGNNEKLFF
.	.	TRBJ2-1	TRBV19	TGTGCCAGTAGTACCCTCGGGACCACATCCCCCAGTGAGCAGTTCTTC	CASSTLGTTSPSEQFF
.	TRBD2	TRBJ2-5	TRBV19	TGTGCCAGTAGTCTTCAACCGGGACTAGCACGAGAGACCCAGTACTTC	CASSLQPGLARETQYF
.	TRBD2	TRBJ2-7	TRBV11-2	TGTGCCAGCAGCTTAGCTCGGGGACTAGCTTACGAGCAGTACTTC	CASSLARGLAYEQYF
once	TRBD1	TRBJ2-3	TRBV18	TGTGCCAGCTCACCGATACAGGGGGGATCGAGAGATACGCAGTATTTT	CASSPIQGGSRDTQYF
.	TRBD2	TRBJ2-5	TRBV4-3	TGCGCCAGCAGCCAAGATCCCAAAGCGGGAGACGAGACCCAGTACTTC	CASSQDPKAGDETQYF
.	TRBD1	TRBJ2-5	TRBV5-8	TGTGCCAGCAGCCTCTGGGACAGGGAACAAGAGACCCAGTACTTC	CASSLWDREQETQYF
.	TRBD1	TRBJ1-2	TRBV4-2	TGTGCCAGCAGCCAGGGTGCCGCCAGGGGGAAGGGCTACACCTTC	CASSQGAARGKGYTF
.	TRBD2	TRBJ2-1	TRBV19	TGTGCCAGTAGCTCAACCGGGACTAGCGGGATTGGTGAGCAGTTCTTC	CASSSTGTSGIGEQFF
.	TRBD1	TRBJ1-1	TRBV27	TGTGCCAGCCGGGACAGCCCAAACACTGAAGCTTTCTTT	CASRDSPNTEAFF
.	.	TRBJ1-5	TRBV28	TGTGCCAGCAGCCTGGACAATAAGGGTCAGCCCCAGCATTTT	CASSLDNKGQPQHF
.	TRBD1	TRBJ2-3	TRBV28	TGTGCCAGCAGTTTAGACAGGGGCACAGATACGCAGTATTTT	CASSLDRGTDTQYF
.	TRBD2	TRBJ2-1	TRBV4-1	TGCGCCAGCGACCCCCAGGGCGGGGGGTTACACAATGAGCAGTTCTTC	CASDPQGGGLHNEQFF
.	TRBD1	TRBJ2-7	TRBV7-6	TGTGCCAGCAGCTTAGGCCAGACAGGGGTCCCCTACGAGCAGTACTTC	CASSLGQTGVPYEQYF